These 10 T cell receptor beta chains share one sample of origin, sequenced in a study of T cells in Graves' hyperthyroidism and ophthalmopathy. Using RNA transcripts as the source, TCR beta CDR3 regions were amplified. The TCR CDR3 first-round RT-PCR relied on the HTBI primer set. In TCRdb, the multiplex PCR reads were re-called with MiXCR into one record per CDR3 protein. The sample yields 700,000 or so distinct CDR3 sequences, 15% to 20% seen once. The sequenced sample consisted of blood. The receptors stem from a man aged 18 to 29 with Graves' hyperthyroidism.

This clonotype was detected many times. In nucleotides, the CDR3 is TGCAGATGGACTAGCGGTATGAGACAAGAGACCCAGTACTTC. It translates to CRWTSGMRQETQYF. V is TRBV20-1 and J is TRBJ2-5, with 10 bases fitting TRBD2. The CDR3 consists of 14 residues. The germline gives CDR1 DFQATT, CDR2 SNEGSKA (reference sequence).

Turning to this clonotype: This sequence may be a read error, since a much larger clone differs from it by one base. The rearrangement links TRBV6-1 to TRBJ1-1, with no clear D. Germline V gene data show CDR1 as MNHNS and CDR2 as SASEGT. The length of the CDR3 is 13 residues. The CDR3 nucleotides are TGTGCCAGCAGTGAAGTGTATAACACTGATGCTTTCTTT. This gives the protein CASSEVYNTDAFF.

This clonotype occurred a few times. The genes are TRBV6-1 and TRBJ1-5, with unresolved D. Germline lookup yields CDR1 MNHNS and CDR2 SASEGT. CDR3 length: 14 amino acids. V lost 4 bases to trimming and J lost 4 bases, with 11 bases between them. As DNA, the CDR3 is TGTGCCAGCAGTGCCCGGACGGCAAATCAGCCCCAGCATTTT. It encodes CASSARTANQPQHF.

This clonotype was recorded a few times. V gene TRBV27 combines with J gene TRBJ2-3; TRBD2 matches 7 bases. This CDR3 region has 15 residues. CDR1 is MNHEY, CDR2 SMNVEV, per germline (reference sequence). V was pared by 6 bases and J by 0 bases, with 6 bases of the junction left unmatched. In nucleotides, the CDR3 is TGTGCCAGCAGATCGGGACTATCAAGCACAGATACGCAGTATTTT. It encodes CASRSGLSSTDTQYF.

A few counts support this clonotype. The J gene is TRBJ1-2, the V gene TRBV28; the D is unclear. The V end lost 8 bases, the J end lost 7 bases, and 17 bases lay between the germline ends. Germline CDR1 is MDHEN and CDR2 is SYDVKM. This CDR3 region has 13 residues. CDR3 coding DNA: TGTGCCAGCTATCCAGGCCCCACGAGTGGCTACACCTTC. It codes for CASYPGPTSGYTF.

This clonotype was picked up a small number of times. The rearrangement uses TRBV11-2 and TRBJ2-1, with D possibly TRBD2 on 6 matching bases. Trimming took off 2 bases at V and 5 bases at J, with 22 bases between the two ends. CDR1 and CDR2 from the germline V gene are SGHAT and FQNNGV. The CDR3 length is 18 residues. The CDR3 spells CASSLLRPLAPRDNEQFF. CDR3 sequence (DNA): TGTGCCAGCAGCTTACTCCGCCCGCTAGCGCCCCGTGACAATGAGCAGTTCTTC. The full variable domain, with the rest looked up from reference TRBV11-2 and TRBJ2-1, is EAGVAQSPRYKIIEKRQSVAFWCNPISGHATLYWYQQILGQGPKLLIQFQNNGVVDDSQLPKDRFSAERLKGVDSTLKIQPAKLEDSAVYLCASSLLRPLAPRDNEQFFGPGTRLTVL.

As concerns this clonotype: One junction end does not reproduce the germline sequence, and a read error may be involved. The chain carries TRBV28 and TRBJ2-1, with 16 positions matching TRBD2. This CDR3 region has 18 residues. CDR1 is MDHEN and CDR2 is SYDVKM in the germline V gene. The CDR3 region is CASSPGTSGRGDYNEQLF. DNA of the CDR3: TGTGCCAGCAGTCCAGGGACTAGCGGGAGGGGCGATTACAATGAGCAGCTCTTC.

The chain carries TRBV5-1 and TRBJ2-5, with 10 bases fitting TRBD2. The ends lost 0 bases at V and 5 bases at J; junction bases unmatched: 7. The CDR3 length is 16 residues. Germline V gives CDR1 SGHRS, CDR2 YFSETQ. The CDR3 DNA is TGCGCCAGCAGCTTGGGCTCTCTAGCGGGAGCCGAGACCCAGTACTTC. Translated: CASSLGSLAGAETQYF. Combining the CDR3 with reference TRBV5-1 and TRBJ2-5 gives the whole variable domain KAGVTQTPRYLIKTRGQQVTLSCSPISGHRSVSWYQQTPGQGLQFLFEYFSETQRNKGNFPGRFSGRQFSNSRSEMNVSTLELGDSALYLCASSLGSLAGAETQYFGPGTRLLVL.

This clonotype was counted only a few times. V is TRBV18 and J is TRBJ1-1, with a possible D match to TRBD1 (6 bases). The CDR3 length is 13 residues. Germline CDR1 reads KGHSH; CDR2 reads LQKENI. V was shortened by 6 bases and J by 1 base, with 9 bases between the two germline ends. This CDR3 is CASSDRPNTEAFF. CDR3 sequence (DNA): TGTGCCAGCTCGGACAGACCGAACACTGAAGCTTTCTTT.

This clonotype was seen repeatedly, ten times or more. The chain links TRBV2 to TRBJ2-7; 9 bases are a match to TRBD1. V shed 10 bases, J shed 6 bases, and the junction held 7 bases outside the gene matches. The CDR3 has 12 amino acids. Germline CDR1 and CDR2: SNHLY and FYNNEI. In DNA form, the CDR3 reads TGTGCCAATTGGGACAGGGCCCGCGAGCAGTACTTC. Its protein is CANWDRAREQYF.